The sequence of this T cell receptor (beta chain) was determined in a study of cytomegalovirus exposure and HLA in healthy donors. Trimming at V came to 5 bases and at J to 8 bases, leaving 7 bases not matched to a gene. The CDR3 is 13 amino acids. In germline, CDR1 is MRHNA, CDR2 SNTAGT. The PCR employed 60 Vbeta primers together with 13 Jbeta primers. Clones were sequenced by immunoSEQ multiplex PCR, and TCRdb holds only the in-frame ones, with some missing. The sample includes tens of thousands of clones. V gene TRBV6-4 combines with J gene TRBJ1-2, with 8 bases matching TRBD1. The sequence derives from a man aged 50-59 years in good health and CMV-seropositive. Sequencing was carried out using PBMCs. The CDR3 nucleotides read TGTGCCAGCAGTCGCGACAGGGGTGAAGGCTACACCTTC. It translates to CASSRDRGEGYTF.